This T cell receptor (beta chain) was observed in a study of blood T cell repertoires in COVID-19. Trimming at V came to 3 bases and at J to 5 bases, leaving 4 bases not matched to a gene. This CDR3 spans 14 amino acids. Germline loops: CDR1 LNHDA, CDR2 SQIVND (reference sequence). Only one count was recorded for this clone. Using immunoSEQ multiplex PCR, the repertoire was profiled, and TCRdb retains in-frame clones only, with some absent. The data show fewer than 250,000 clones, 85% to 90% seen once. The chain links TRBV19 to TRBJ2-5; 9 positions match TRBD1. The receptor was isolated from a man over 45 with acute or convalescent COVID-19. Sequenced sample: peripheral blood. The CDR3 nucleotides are TGTGCCAGTAGTATCCCTGACAGGGGGGAGACCCAGTACTTC. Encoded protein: CASSIPDRGETQYF.